This T cell receptor beta chain was sequenced in a study of blood T cell repertoires in COVID-19. In the study overall: PBMCs, B-cell-depleted T cells, or T cells provided the cDNA or gDNA that made up the material.

Participants reported their clinical history, and cohort assignment relied on those reports. Cohort 3 recovery required two negative PCRs, clearance, or symptom resolution. Germline CDR1 and CDR2: MGHRA and YSYEKL. The CDR3 is made up of 15 amino acids. J was trimmed by 4 bases and V by 3 bases; bases with no gene match: 4. Per the authors' pipeline: The assay estimated nucleated cells by amplifying reference gene primers. The repertoire was sequenced with immunoSEQ multiplex PCR; TCRdb's copy has only in-frame clones and lacks some. V and J calls and clone size are copied from that table; D and trimming were computed from the DNA. The sample has fewer than 300,000 clones, 75% to 95% seen once.

The V gene is TRBV4-1, the J gene TRBJ2-7, with 12 bases matching TRBD1. Sequencing used PBMCs or T cells enriched from blood (not recorded which). The sequence derives from a woman between 25 and 40 years old who had recovered from COVID-19. In DNA form, the CDR3 reads TGCGCCAGCAGCCACGGGACAGGGGGCAAGTACGAGCAGTACTTC. Its translation: CASSHGTGGKYEQYF.